This T cell receptor (beta chain) was captured in a study of blood T cells in healthy people across ages (dated by TCRdb to the mid-2010s). For the wider study: In model experiments, roughly one uniquely barcoded TCR beta cDNA molecule per two T cells was captured by template switching. For two donors (one aged 18 to 29 and one aged 80 or older), the study analyzed two additional independent replicas of 1 million unique cDNA reads from the same blood draw. To avoid experimental bias, donors of different ages were randomly spread across the sequencing lanes. The study measured age-related changes in TCR beta repertoire diversity using deep sequencing normalized with unique cDNA molecular identifiers. The donors were divided into four age groups: young (average around 16 years), middle-aged (about 40), aged (approximately 62) and long-lived (about 79). Results the study describes overall, beyond this receptor: Estimates of total diversity based on one million sequenced T cells were regarded as lower bounds and as underestimates. Observed TCR beta diversity per million T cells fell roughly linearly with age, and a significant reduction was already apparent by age roughly 40. Compared with the aged group, the long-lived group had more naive CD4+ T cells, fewer expanded clones and increased TCR diversity, a pattern suggesting age selection. The CMV infection status of donors was not known, potentially confounding age-related changes in expanded clonotypes. Since profiling was done on bulk unsorted PBMCs, naive and antigen-experienced compartments could not be conclusively compared. A strong correlation was found between observed TCR beta diversity and the percentage of naive T cells measured by flow cytometry.

Library method: 5' RACE. The sequencing machine was an Illumina HiSeq 2500. A second PCR of about 6 to 12 cycles was run with a J-beta primer mix and a sample-barcoded 5' primer. A unique molecular identifier was introduced onto each TCR beta cDNA molecule by a template-switch 5' adaptor carrying 12 random nucleotides. At least 3 million CDR3-containing paired-end reads were obtained from each sample. First-strand cDNA was synthesized from all RNA with the Mint cDNA synthesis kit, primed by a TRBC-specific oligonucleotide. All cDNA was treated with uracil-DNA glycosylase and then went through a first 18-cycle PCR with the universal primers M1SS and BC2_uni_R. The study's own analysis went as follows. For normalization, 1 million high-quality reads were randomly selected from each sample, with every read carrying a distinct molecular identifier. Instead of being binned into consensus sequences, reads with shared molecular identifiers were discarded. CDR3 identification, clonotype clustering and error correction used MiTCR with a Q25 quality threshold and the strictest error-elimination algorithm. A nonparametric unseen species model with Euler transformation was used to estimate lower-bound total TCR beta diversity. TCRdb cleaned the public reads at Q25 with fastp, built clones with MiXCR and kept in-frame beta chains. Every entry covers one CDR3 protein and lists the most common genes and DNA from its rows. The V and J calls reflect TCRdb's pipeline rather than the authors' work. For this sample there are 650,000 to 1,000,000 distinct CDR3 sequences; under 40% appear just once. 13% of the sample rests with the top ten.

This clonotype was recorded a few times. What this receptor recognizes is not known. Within one base of it there is no much larger clone, and no base qualities were kept. The donors were some 36 Caucasian individuals from Russia, aged 6 to 90 years, who were systemically healthy. Each donor gave about 10 milliliters of peripheral blood, drawn into EDTA-treated Vacutainer tubes. PBMCs were isolated by Ficoll-Paque density-gradient centrifugation, with at least 6 million obtained per sample. Total RNA, at least 6 micrograms per sample, was extracted from PBMCs with Trizol reagent. The percentages of naive CD45RAhigh/CD27high T cells were determined by flow cytometry on a PBMC aliquot from every donor. Here V drops 4 bases and J drops 8 bases, and the junction holds 6 bases not matched to any gene. CDR1 and CDR2 were assigned from the germline V gene as ENHRY and SYGVKD. The cysteine opens and the phenylalanine closes a CDR3 of 14 amino acids. CDR3 DNA is the only sequence kept; it has 42 bases, read in frame from the first base.

The chain was built from TRBV10-3 and TRBJ1-2; TRBD1 agrees with 11 junctional bases. The receptor comes from a young man in good health. The sequenced sample was blood. The CDR3 sequence is CAISGTDRGHGYTF. The DNA sequence is TGTGCCATCAGTGGGACGGACAGGGGGCACGGCTACACCTTC.